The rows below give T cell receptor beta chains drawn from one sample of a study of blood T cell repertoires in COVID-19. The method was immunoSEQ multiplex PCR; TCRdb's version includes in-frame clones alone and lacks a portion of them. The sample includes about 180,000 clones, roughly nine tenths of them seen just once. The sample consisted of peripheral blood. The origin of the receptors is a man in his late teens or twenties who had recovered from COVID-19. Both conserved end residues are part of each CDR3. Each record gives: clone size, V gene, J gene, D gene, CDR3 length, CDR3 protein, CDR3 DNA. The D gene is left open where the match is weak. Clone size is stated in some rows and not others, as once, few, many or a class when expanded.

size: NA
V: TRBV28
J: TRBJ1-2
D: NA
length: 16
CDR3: CASSSPTPARGYGYTF
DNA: TGTGCCAGCAGTTCCCCAACCCCGGCCAGGGGCTATGGCTACACCTTC

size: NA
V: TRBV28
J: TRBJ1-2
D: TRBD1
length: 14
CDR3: CASRRTGEIYGYTF
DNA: TGTGCCAGCAGAAGGACAGGGGAGATCTATGGCTACACCTTC

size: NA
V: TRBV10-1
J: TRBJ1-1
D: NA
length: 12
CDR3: CASRGKGTEAFF
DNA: TGCGCCAGCAGGGGCAAGGGGACTGAAGCTTTCTTT

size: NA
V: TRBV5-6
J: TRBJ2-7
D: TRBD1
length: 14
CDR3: CASSRIDRVHEQYF
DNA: TGTGCCAGCAGCCGAATTGACAGGGTCCACGAGCAGTACTTC

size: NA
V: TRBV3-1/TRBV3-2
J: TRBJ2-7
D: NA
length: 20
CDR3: CASSHAYPNSQGRTSYEQYF
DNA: TGTGCCAGCAGCCACGCCTATCCTAATTCACAGGGAAGGACTTCTTACGAGCAGTACTTC

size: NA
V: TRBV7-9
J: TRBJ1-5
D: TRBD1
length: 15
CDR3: CASSLQGAGNQPQHF
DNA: TGTGCCAGCAGCTTACAGGGGGCCGGCAATCAGCCCCAGCATTTT

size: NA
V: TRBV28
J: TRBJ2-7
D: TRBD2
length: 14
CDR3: CASSSPGGSYEQYF
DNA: TGTGCCAGCAGTTCCCCCGGGGGGAGCTACGAGCAGTACTTC

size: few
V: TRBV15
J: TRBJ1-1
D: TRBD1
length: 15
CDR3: CATSRDRGLVTEAFF
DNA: TGTGCCACCAGCAGAGACAGGGGGCTGGTCACTGAAGCTTTCTTT

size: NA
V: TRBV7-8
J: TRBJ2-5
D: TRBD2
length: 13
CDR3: CASSRGGRETQYF
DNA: TGTGCCAGCAGCCGCGGGGGGAGAGAGACCCAGTACTTC

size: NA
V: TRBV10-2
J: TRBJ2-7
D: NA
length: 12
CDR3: CASSIQMYEQYF
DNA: TGCGCCAGCAGTATCCAGATGTACGAGCAGTACTTC

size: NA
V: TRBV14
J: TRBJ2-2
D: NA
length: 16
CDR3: CASSQARSPNTGELFF
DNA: TGTGCCAGCAGCCAAGCTAGATCCCCTAACACCGGGGAGCTGTTTTTT